Listed below are T cell receptor beta chains from one sample, sequenced in a study of T cell changes during pregnancy in multiple sclerosis. The repertoire was sequenced with immunoSEQ multiplex PCR; TCRdb's copy has only in-frame clones and lacks some. The sample holds around 50,000 clones, roughly 90% seen once. Sequencing was performed on CD4+ T cells from peripheral blood mononuclear cells, taken after pregnancy. Receptors were obtained from a female donor with multiple sclerosis, enrolled in a pregnancy study. Each CDR3 is given with its conserved first and last residue. The D gene is left open where the match is weak. Clone size is not always given. Where it is, it says once, few, many or a class for expanded clones.

j_gene	d_gene	v_gene	abundance	CDR3nt	CDR3aa
TRBJ2-3	-	TRBV11-2	once	TGTGCCAGCAGCCCCACCCCTAGTGGAGGTACGCAGTATTTT	CASSPTPSGGTQYF
TRBJ1-3	-	TRBV5-6	-	TGTGCCAGCAGCCCCCAGGGGAACTCTGGAAACACCATATATTTT	CASSPQGNSGNTIYF
TRBJ2-7	-	TRBV28	-	TGTGCCAGCAGAGGACAGAGCCCCTACGAGCAGTACTTC	CASRGQSPYEQYF
TRBJ2-5	TRBD2	TRBV4-3	-	TGCGCCAGCAGCCAAGATTCACTAGCGGGGAGAGAGACCCAGTACTTC	CASSQDSLAGRETQYF
TRBJ2-7	-	TRBV10-1	-	TGCGCCAGCAGTGAGTCAAGAAAGTGCCGCGACGAGCAGTACTTC	CASSESRKCRDEQYF
TRBJ2-7	-	TRBV7-2	-	TGTGCCAGCAGCATGGAGACGAATACGTCTCCGTACTTC	CASSMETNTSPYF
TRBJ2-7	-	TRBV11-2	few	TGTGCCAGCAGCTTACGAACGATGGGCGCAACCTACGAGCAGTACTTC	CASSLRTMGATYEQYF
TRBJ1-2	-	TRBV7-9	once	TGTGCCAGCGAACAGGGTGACTATGGCTACACCTTC	CASEQGDYGYTF
TRBJ2-3	TRBD2	TRBV11-2	-	TGTGCCAGCAGCTTAGGCCTAGCGGTAGGAACAGATACGCAGTATTTT	CASSLGLAVGTDTQYF
TRBJ2-5	TRBD2	TRBV18	-	TGTGCCAGCTCCCCGCGGGGGGTACAAGAGACCCAGTACTTC	CASSPRGVQETQYF
TRBJ2-7	TRBD2	TRBV2	-	TGTGCCAGCACGAGGCTAGCGGGGGTTGGCTACGAGCAGTACTTC	CASTRLAGVGYEQYF
TRBJ2-6	-	TRBV10-1	once	TGCGCCAGCAGTGAGGTTCCGTCCGGGGCCAACGTCCTGACTTTC	CASSEVPSGANVLTF
TRBJ2-3	-	TRBV2	-	TGTGCCAGCAGAAGGGGGTCAACAGATACGCAGTATTTT	CASRRGSTDTQYF
TRBJ1-1	TRBD1	TRBV19	-	TGTGCCAGTAGTATAGCCAGGGGGCGTACTGAAGCTTTCTTT	CASSIARGRTEAFF
TRBJ1-5	-	TRBV7-9	few	TGTGCCAGCAGCTTAGATTCGGTGCGGCTCAATCAGCCCCAGCATTTT	CASSLDSVRLNQPQHF
TRBJ2-3	TRBD2	TRBV7-9	-	TGTGCCAGCAGCCCTAGCGGGGGGGCCCCAGATACGCAGTATTTT	CASSPSGGAPDTQYF
TRBJ2-5	TRBD2	TRBV5-1	few	TGCGCCAGCAGCTTGGAAGTTAGCGGGGGTTGGGAGACCCAGTACTTC	CASSLEVSGGWETQYF
TRBJ1-6	-	TRBV7-9	-	TGTGCCAGCAGCTTGGGAGACAGGATGAATTCACCCCTCCACTTT	CASSLGDRMNSPLHF
TRBJ2-1	-	TRBV15	-	TGTGCCACCAGCAGAGAAAGCAAGGGGTTAGGTGAGCAGTTCTTC	CATSRESKGLGEQFF
TRBJ2-7	TRBD1	TRBV5-6	-	TGTGCCAGCAGCTTGGACAGGGGCCACGAGCAGTACTTC	CASSLDRGHEQYF
TRBJ2-1	TRBD1	TRBV7-3	-	TGTGCCAGCAGCATACAGGGGAGCTCCTACAATGAGCAGTTCTTC	CASSIQGSSYNEQFF
TRBJ1-5	-	TRBV30	-	TGTGCCTGGAGTCTTTCCACAGATCAGCCCCAGCATTTT	CAWSLSTDQPQHF
TRBJ1-1	-	TRBV6-5	-	TGTGCCAGCAGCCCTCAGATGAACACTGAAGCTTTCTTT	CASSPQMNTEAFF
TRBJ1-4	-	TRBV19	-	TGTGCCAGCCTCAGGGGCCCTAATGAAAAACTGTTTTTT	CASLRGPNEKLFF
TRBJ1-1	-	TRBV19	-	TGTGCCAGTAGTATAAGCGTACTGAACACTGAAGCTTTCTTT	CASSISVLNTEAFF
TRBJ1-6	-	TRBV2	-	TGTGCCAGCAGGGGGAGCTCCTATAATTCACCCCTCCACTTT	CASRGSSYNSPLHF
TRBJ2-7	-	TRBV19	once	TGTGCCAGTAGTCCCGGGGGGCGCGGGGCCTACGAGCAGTACTTC	CASSPGGRGAYEQYF
TRBJ2-6	-	TRBV10-3	-	TGTGCCATCAAGAGGGGGACTGGGGCCAACGTCCTGACTTTC	CAIKRGTGANVLTF
TRBJ1-1	TRBD1	TRBV5-1	-	TGCGCCAGCAGCTCGGTCGGGACAGGGAACACTGAAGCTTTCTTT	CASSSVGTGNTEAFF
TRBJ1-4	-	TRBV7-8	-	TGTGCCAGCAGCCCCCAGACAGCCTACTTTAATGAAAAACTGTTTTTT	CASSPQTAYFNEKLFF
TRBJ1-2	TRBD1	TRBV9	-	TGTGCCAGCAGCTCACAGGGGGTTGCGGGGTTAGATGGCTACACCTTC	CASSSQGVAGLDGYTF
TRBJ2-7	TRBD1	TRBV7-8	-	TGTGCCAGCAGCTTCGCAGACAGGGGTGTCTACGAGCAGTACTTC	CASSFADRGVYEQYF
TRBJ2-3	TRBD2	TRBV7-3	once	TGTGCCAGCAGCTTAACGAGCGGGGGCACAGATACGCAGTATTTT	CASSLTSGGTDTQYF
TRBJ1-2	-	TRBV7-9	-	TGTGCCAGCAGCTTATACAGGGTTGGCTACACCTTC	CASSLYRVGYTF
TRBJ1-2	-	TRBV27	-	TGTGCCAGCAGTTTAAACAGGAACTATGGCTACACCTTC	CASSLNRNYGYTF
TRBJ1-6	-	TRBV7-9	-	TGTGCCAGCAGCAGTTCTCAGGGGTCTAATTCACCCCTCCACTTT	CASSSSQGSNSPLHF
TRBJ1-5	TRBD1	TRBV27	-	TGTGCCAGCAGTGGACAGGCAAGGGTTGCCCAGCATTTT	CASSGQARVAQHF
TRBJ1-5	-	TRBV7-7	once	TGTGCTAGCAGCTTATCCTACAATCAGCCCCAGCATTTT	CASSLSYNQPQHF
TRBJ2-5	-	TRBV10-3	-	TGTGCCATCAGTGTCGGGGGTCCTCAAGAGACCCAGTACTTC	CAISVGGPQETQYF
TRBJ2-7	-	TRBV11-2	-	TGTGCCAGCAGCATACAGACGCTATACGAGCAGTACTTC	CASSIQTLYEQYF
TRBJ2-7	TRBD1	TRBV15	-	TGTGCCACCACGGGGGACAGGGGGGGCGAGCAGTACTTC	CATTGDRGGEQYF
TRBJ2-7	TRBD1	TRBV11-2	once	TGTGCCAGCAGCCATCAAACGAGGACAGGGGGCTACGAGCAGTACTTC	CASSHQTRTGGYEQYF
TRBJ2-2	-	TRBV6-6	-	TGTGCCAGCTCTGTTTCAGGGGACACCGGGGAGCTGTTTTTT	CASSVSGDTGELFF
TRBJ2-5	TRBD2	TRBV19	-	TGTGCCAGTGTTGTTGCGGGGGGGGAGGAGACCCAGTACTTC	CASVVAGGEETQYF
TRBJ2-2	TRBD1	TRBV7-3	-	TGTGCCAGCAGCTTCCTCAGGACAGGGGGTAGGACCGGGGAGCTGTTTTTT	CASSFLRTGGRTGELFF
TRBJ1-6	-	TRBV6-6	-	TGTGCCAGCAGTTTAACAGATACCTATTCACCCCTCCACTTT	CASSLTDTYSPLHF
TRBJ2-7	TRBD2	TRBV7-2	-	TGTGCCAGCAGCTTGAAAGCGGGGTCGTACTTC	CASSLKAGSYF
TRBJ1-2	-	TRBV4-3	-	TGCGCCAGCAGCCAAGAGAGCTCAGGGGAGTTTGGCTACACCTTC	CASSQESSGEFGYTF
TRBJ2-7	TRBD1	TRBV5-1	-	TGCGCCAGCTCCGGGACAGTTGGGGTAGGCTCCTACGAGCAGTACTTC	CASSGTVGVGSYEQYF
TRBJ1-4	TRBD1	TRBV4-2	-	TGTGCCAGCAGCTCAGCCGGGACAGGGGGCGTAGGTAATGAAAAACTGTTTTTT	CASSSAGTGGVGNEKLFF
TRBJ2-7	-	TRBV10-3	-	TGTGCCATCAGTGGGAGGCGGAGGGATAGCTCCTACGAGCAGTACTTC	CAISGRRRDSSYEQYF
TRBJ2-3	-	TRBV6-1	-	TGTGCCAGCAGGAGGGGGGGCTCTGTGGATACGCAGTATTTT	CASRRGGSVDTQYF
TRBJ1-1	-	TRBV30	-	TGTGCCTGGAGTTCTTCCCCTCGGCGGACTGAAGCTTTCTTT	CAWSSSPRRTEAFF
TRBJ2-4	TRBD1	TRBV12-5	-	TGTGCTAGTGGAGTCAGGGGGCTAGGAGCCAAAAACATTCAGTACTTC	CASGVRGLGAKNIQYF
TRBJ1-3	TRBD1	TRBV7-2	-	TGTGCCAGCAGCTTGGGACAGGGGGCATCTGGAAACACCATATATTTT	CASSLGQGASGNTIYF
TRBJ2-1	-	TRBV7-3	-	TGTGCCAGCAGCTTAGTGGCGGGGGCGCTAAATGAGCAGTTCTTC	CASSLVAGALNEQFF
TRBJ1-6	-	TRBV7-2	-	TGTGCCAGCAGCTTGACAGACTATAATTCACCCCTCCACTTT	CASSLTDYNSPLHF
TRBJ1-1	-	TRBV9	few	TGTGCCAGCAGCGTATTGGGAGGTGGAAACACTGAAGCTTTCTTT	CASSVLGGGNTEAFF
TRBJ1-5	-	TRBV11-2	-	TGTGCCAGCAGCCTCTCGGGGGTTAGATGGGAACCCCAGCATTTT	CASSLSGVRWEPQHF